A single sample is the source of the 5 T cell receptor beta chains below, sequenced in a study of cytomegalovirus exposure and HLA in healthy donors. The PCR ran on 60 Vbeta and 13 Jbeta primers. This table comes from immunoSEQ multiplex PCR, and its TCRdb copy is limited to in-frame clones, with some not included. The data contain approximately 100,000 clones, 65% to 80% of them singletons. The specimen sequenced was PBMCs. Receptors originate from a man aged 45 to 65 in good health and CMV-seronegative.

The J gene is TRBJ1-1, the V gene TRBV11-2; perhaps TRBD1 as D (5 bases). This CDR3 has 14 amino acids. V lost 5 bases and J 0 bases, leaving 10 bases between the germline ends. Germline CDR1 is SGHAT and CDR2 is FQNNGV. DNA for the CDR3: TGTGCCAGCAGCCCCTGGGGGGTGAACACTGAAGCTTTCTTT. Its protein product is CASSPWGVNTEAFF.

The rearrangement uses TRBV7-9 and TRBJ2-7, with TRBD2 matching 10 bases. Germline CDR1 reads SEHNR; CDR2 reads FQNEAQ (reference sequence). CDR3 length: 17 amino acids. Trimming cost V 3 bases and J 3 bases; bases outside gene matches: 11. Written as DNA, the CDR3 is TGTGCCAGCAGCTTCGCTCGGGCTAGCGGGGGTCTCTACGAGCAGTACTTC. It specifies CASSFARASGGLYEQYF.

The chain combines TRBV7-3 with TRBJ1-2; TRBD1 is a possible D gene (6 bases). This CDR3 is built from 17 residues. The ends were cut back, 0 bases at V and 4 bases at J, with 18 bases in the middle. Germline CDR1 SGHTA, CDR2 FQGTGA. The CDR3 reads CASSLTWNRASTYGYTF. CDR3 in DNA: TGTGCCAGCAGCTTAACTTGGAACAGGGCCTCGACCTATGGCTACACCTTC.

The count of this clone is one. The chain uses TRBV18 and TRBJ1-3; D uncertain. Germline CDR1 reads KGHSH; CDR2 reads LQKENI. CDR3 length: 13 amino acids. Trimming took 5 bases from V and 1 from J, leaving 6 bases between them. The CDR3 nucleotides read TGTGCCAGCTCAGTGTCATCTGGAAACACCATATATTTT. It translates to CASSVSSGNTIYF. Using reference TRBV18 and TRBJ1-3 for the parts outside the CDR3, the full variable domain is NAGVMQNPRHLVRRRGQEARLRCSPMKGHSHVYWYRQLPEEGLKFMVYLQKENIIDESGMPKERFSAEFPKEGPSILRIQQVVRGDSAAYFCASSVSSGNTIYFGEGSWLTVV.

V usage is TRBV27 and J usage is TRBJ2-2; 10 bases fit TRBD1. CDR1 is MNHEY, CDR2 SMNVEV, per germline (reference sequence). J gave up 6 bases and V 7 bases, and 8 bases lay outside the gene matches. The CDR3 covers 15 residues. CDR3 in DNA: TGTGCCAGCAAAAAAGTGGACAGGGGGGCCGGGGAGCTGTTTTTT. It encodes CASKKVDRGAGELFF.